This T cell receptor (beta chain) is from a study of T cells in tuberculosis. TCR-alpha and TCR-beta chains were sequenced unpaired. The protocol was immunoSEQ multiplex PCR, while the TCRdb copy is restricted to in-frame clones and leaves out a portion. Of tens of thousands of clones in the sample, about nine tenths were seen once. After thawing and overnight rest, PBMC were stained with GMM-loaded CD1B tetramer, viability dye and anti-CD3 for sorting. The CD1B tetramers carried C32 glucose monomycolate purified from Rhodococcus equi. PBMC for tetramer sorting were first depleted of CD14-expressing monocytes. About 100,000 tetramer-negative cells were sorted from each donor. Study results and caveats: Low-affinity CD1B-GMM tetramer-binding T cells may have been missed.

This clonotype was sampled from an adult woman with latent tuberculosis. Sequencing used CD1b-GMM tetramer-negative cells sorted from PBMCs.

CDR3 sequence reads: CASRGGTGVAKNIQYF. CDR3 coding DNA: TGTGCCAGCAGAGGAGGGACAGGGGTGGCCAAAAACATTCAGTACTTC. The chain is built from TRBV27 and TRBJ2-4, with TRBD1 matching over 10 bases. The ends lost 6 bases at V and 1 base at J; junction bases unmatched: 6. The CDR3 totals 16 residues. Germline V CDR1 and CDR2: MNHEY, SMNVEV (reference sequence).